This paragraph covers one T cell receptor (beta chain) sequence. Its antigen is as yet unknown. Doses given second, at about 4 or about 12 weeks, were pooled. The data were produced by immunoSEQ multiplex PCR, yet TCRdb's version contains in-frame clones alone and is incomplete. Among roughly 150,000 clones listed, roughly nine tenths were seen once. The sample originates from a study of T cell responses to AZD1222 COVID-19 vaccine. Whole-study results and caveats: Spike was spanned by vaccine-associated CD4 TCRs, with dominance at 160-218 and 743-854. Clonal diversity may have been underestimated, and the donors were mostly white British, with more females than males. Spike-specific TCR breadth and depth rose after two AZD1222 doses.

Sequencing used peripheral blood, obtained 28 days after the second AZD1222 dose. The sequence derives from an adult who received the AZD1222 COVID-19 vaccine.

The CDR3 DNA is TGTGCCAGCAGTGAGGACAGGTTTACTAATCAGCCCCAGCATTTT. Translating it yields CASSEDRFTNQPQHF. This chain joins TRBV6-1 and TRBJ1-5; TRBD1 aligns across 7 bases. Per germline, CDR1 MNHNS and CDR2 SASEGT. The CDR3 consists of 15 residues. The V and J ends lost 3 bases and 4 bases, in that order; junction bases with no gene match: 6.